This T cell receptor (beta chain) was found in a study of T cell responses to AZD1222 COVID-19 vaccine. The study's findings and limits: Only after the peak T cell response were repertoires sampled. White British people made up most donors, females outnumbered males, and clonal diversity was possibly underestimated.

Libraries were prepared by immunoSEQ multiplex PCR; TCRdb keeps only in-frame clonotypes and omits some of them. Among 200,000 or so clones listed, approximately 95% were seen once. Remarks on this clone: The target antigen is unknown.

The sample here was peripheral blood, taken 28 days after the second AZD1222 dose. This sequence originates from an adult who received the AZD1222 COVID-19 vaccine.

CDR3 protein: CASSLAAGGQSPLHF. CDR3 nucleotide sequence: TGTGCCAGCAGCTTGGCCGCAGGGGGACAATCACCCCTCCACTTT. J is TRBJ1-6 and V is TRBV5-4, with TRBD1 matching 7 bases. CDR1 and CDR2 (germline): SGHNT, YYREEE (reference sequence). Trimming took 0 bases from V and 10 from J; bases not matched to a gene: 7. The CDR3 totals 15 residues.